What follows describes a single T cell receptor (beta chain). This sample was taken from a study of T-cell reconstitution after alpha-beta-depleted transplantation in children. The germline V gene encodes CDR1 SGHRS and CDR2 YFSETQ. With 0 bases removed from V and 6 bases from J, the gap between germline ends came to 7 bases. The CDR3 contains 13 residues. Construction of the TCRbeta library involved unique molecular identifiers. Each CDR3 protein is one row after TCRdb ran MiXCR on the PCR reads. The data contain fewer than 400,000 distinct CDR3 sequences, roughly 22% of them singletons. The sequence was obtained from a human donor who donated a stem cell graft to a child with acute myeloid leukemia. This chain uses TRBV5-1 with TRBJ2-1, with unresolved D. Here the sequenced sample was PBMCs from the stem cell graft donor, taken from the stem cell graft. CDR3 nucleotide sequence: TGCGCCAGCAGCTTGGGGGCAGGCAATGAGCAGTTCTTC. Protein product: CASSLGAGNEQFF. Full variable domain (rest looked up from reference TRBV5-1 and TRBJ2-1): KAGVTQTPRYLIKTRGQQVTLSCSPISGHRSVSWYQQTPGQGLQFLFEYFSETQRNKGNFPGRFSGRQFSNSRSEMNVSTLELGDSALYLCASSLGAGNEQFFGPGTRLTVL.